This T cell receptor (beta chain) came from a study of beta chain features in type 1 diabetes. Whole-study results and caveats: In the patient group, naive, central memory and Treg TCRB repertoires seemed more alike than in the healthy donor group. When VDJ junctions were examined, type 1 diabetes patients showed fewer insertions and more deletions. TCRB CDR3s were moderately but significantly shorter in Type 1 diabetes patients in all four CD4+ subsets.

Markers CD45RO/CCR7/CD25/CD127/CD95/CD27 served to sort CD4+ naive, central memory, regulatory and stem cell-like memory cells. Expressed TCRB transcripts were sequenced because the entire RNA isolate underwent reverse transcription. Some clones are missing from TCRdb's copy, which holds only in-frame ones; the method was immunoSEQ multiplex PCR. Of about 300,000 clones in the sample, approximately 8.1% are singletons; the top ten hold approximately 1%. Trimming pared 4 bases from V and 6 bases from J, leaving 8 bases between. CDR1 KGHSH and CDR2 LQKENI come from the germline V gene. This CDR3 is 12 amino acids long. Of note for this clone: Its target is unknown.

The chain couples TRBV18 to TRBJ2-3; D is possibly TRBD2 (6 bases). The sequencing input was central memory CD4+ T cells from blood. The sequence was collected from a woman between 18 and 29 years old in good health. The DNA of the CDR3 is TGTGCCAGCTCACTCGGGAGCGATACGCAGTATTTT. Translation gives CASSLGSDTQYF.